This TCR beta chain was recorded in a study of OX40 agonist ivuxolimab in advanced cancers. Germline values: CDR1 SEHNR, CDR2 FQNEAQ (reference sequence). CDR3 length: 16 amino acids. V gave up 3 bases and J gave up 1 base, with 15 bases separating them. Generated by immunoSEQ multiplex PCR, the TCRdb table keeps only in-frame clones and is missing some. The sample shows 77,000 or so clones, under 95% of them seen only once. The starting material was CD4+ or CD8+ T cells sorted from blood, obtained in a trial of the OX40 agonist ivuxolimab. This chain connects TRBV7-9 to TRBJ2-5, with a weak D call TRBD2 (6 bases). The sequence was collected from an adult with an advanced solid tumor such as melanoma, head and neck, liver or kidney cancer. CDR3 protein: CASSFSGIGGQETQYF. As DNA, the CDR3 is TGTGCCAGCAGCTTTTCCGGGATCGGGGGCCAAGAGACCCAGTACTTC.